This is a list of T cell receptor beta chains from one sample in a study of blood T cell repertoires in COVID-19. Using immunoSEQ multiplex PCR, the repertoire was profiled, and TCRdb retains in-frame clones only, with some absent. The sample records about 60,000 clones, 65% to 90% being singletons. Sequences were obtained from peripheral blood. The source is a human donor in a cohort sampled during active COVID-19. Both conserved end residues are part of each CDR3. A D gene is named only where the DNA matches it firmly. Where a row states a size, it is once, few, many or the class of an expanded clone; other rows omit it.

clone_size	cdr3_length	d_call	v_call	j_call	cdr3_aa	cdr3_nt
-	12	TRBD1	TRBV5-6	TRBJ1-1	CASSLRTGLAFF	TGTGCCAGCAGCCTCCGGACAGGGCTCGCTTTCTTT
-	13	-	TRBV7-8	TRBJ1-1	CASSHGRNTEAFF	TGTGCCAGCAGCCATGGCCGGAACACTGAAGCTTTCTTT
-	15	-	TRBV6-5	TRBJ2-2	CASSRSGVNTGELFF	TGTGCCAGCAGCCGATCGGGGGTGAACACCGGGGAGCTGTTTTTT
-	16	-	TRBV10-3	TRBJ2-1	CATTNSEALTYNEQFF	TGTGCCACCACCAATAGCGAGGCCCTGACCTACAATGAGCAGTTCTTC
-	12	-	TRBV5-6	TRBJ1-5	CASSLEGGPQHF	TGTGCCAGCAGCTTGGAAGGGGGGCCCCAGCATTTT
-	16	TRBD1	TRBV5-4	TRBJ2-1	CASSLAGDRVGNEQFF	TGTGCCAGCAGCTTGGCCGGGGACAGGGTGGGCAATGAGCAGTTCTTC
-	13	-	TRBV12-3/TRBV12-4	TRBJ2-3	CASSFLVTDTQYF	TGTGCCAGCAGTTTCCTAGTAACAGATACGCAGTATTTT
-	15	TRBD1	TRBV4-2	TRBJ1-3	CASSQVQGVGNTIYF	TGTGCCAGCAGCCAAGTACAGGGGGTTGGAAACACCATATATTTT
-	18	TRBD1	TRBV4-2	TRBJ2-2	CASSQDRDRGGRTGELFF	TGTGCCAGCAGCCAAGACCGGGACAGGGGGGGAAGGACCGGGGAGCTGTTTTTT
-	13	-	TRBV12-3/TRBV12-4	TRBJ2-2	CASSFRDTGELFF	TGTGCCAGCAGTTTTCGAGACACCGGGGAGCTGTTTTTT
-	14	-	TRBV19	TRBJ1-2	CASSIAGSSYGYTF	TGTGCCAGTAGTATCGCGGGATCCTCCTATGGCTACACCTTC
-	14	-	TRBV5-1	TRBJ2-2	CASFPGAETGELFF	TGCGCCAGCTTCCCGGGAGCCGAGACCGGGGAGCTGTTTTTT
-	15	TRBD1	TRBV5-4	TRBJ1-3	CASSVRGLGGNTIYF	TGTGCCAGCAGCGTCAGGGGGCTTGGGGGAAACACCATATATTTT
-	15	-	TRBV3-1/TRBV3-2	TRBJ1-5	CASSPGAGSNQPQHF	TGTGCCAGCAGCCCCGGTGCCGGGAGCAATCAGCCCCAGCATTTT
-	13	-	TRBV2	TRBJ2-1	CASRRQGLNEQFF	TGTGCCAGCAGGCGCCAGGGATTGAATGAGCAGTTCTTC
-	12	-	TRBV12-3/TRBV12-4	TRBJ1-1	CASSLGDRKAFF	TGTGCCAGCAGTTTAGGTGACAGAAAAGCTTTCTTT
-	15	TRBD2	TRBV5-6	TRBJ2-3	CASSPLAGPTDTQYF	TGTGCCAGCAGCCCACTAGCGGGGCCCACAGATACGCAGTATTTT
-	13	-	TRBV7-2	TRBJ1-1	CASSLGPGEEAFF	TGTGCCAGCAGCTTAGGGCCAGGGGAAGAAGCTTTCTTT
once	15	-	TRBV4-3	TRBJ2-7	CASSQDDTGTYEQYF	TGCGCCAGCAGCCAAGATGATACAGGGACCTACGAGCAGTACTTC
once	16	TRBD1	TRBV9	TRBJ2-7	CASSARRDRVPYEQYF	TGTGCCAGCAGCGCCCGCCGGGACAGGGTCCCCTACGAGCAGTACTTC
-	16	TRBD2	TRBV24-1	TRBJ2-3	CATSDRAGGPEDTQYF	TGTGCCACCAGTGACCGAGCGGGGGGGCCTGAAGATACGCAGTATTTT
-	14	-	TRBV5-4	TRBJ1-2	CASSETGSNYGYTF	TGTGCCAGCAGCGAAACAGGTTCTAACTATGGCTACACCTTC
-	18	TRBD1	TRBV12-5	TRBJ1-5	CASGLVMGQTGSNQPQHF	TGTGCTAGTGGTTTGGTAATGGGACAGACAGGGTCCAATCAGCCCCAGCATTTT
-	12	-	TRBV29-1	TRBJ1-2	CSVSGYSYGYTF	TGCAGCGTTTCAGGGTATAGTTATGGCTACACCTTC
-	15	TRBD1	TRBV7-9	TRBJ2-7	CASSLMDRGLYEQYF	TGTGCCAGCAGCTTAATGGACAGGGGGCTCTACGAGCAGTACTTC
-	14	-	TRBV3-1/TRBV3-2	TRBJ1-1	CASSQGLQNTEAFF	TGTGCCAGCAGCCAAGGGCTTCAGAACACTGAAGCTTTCTTT